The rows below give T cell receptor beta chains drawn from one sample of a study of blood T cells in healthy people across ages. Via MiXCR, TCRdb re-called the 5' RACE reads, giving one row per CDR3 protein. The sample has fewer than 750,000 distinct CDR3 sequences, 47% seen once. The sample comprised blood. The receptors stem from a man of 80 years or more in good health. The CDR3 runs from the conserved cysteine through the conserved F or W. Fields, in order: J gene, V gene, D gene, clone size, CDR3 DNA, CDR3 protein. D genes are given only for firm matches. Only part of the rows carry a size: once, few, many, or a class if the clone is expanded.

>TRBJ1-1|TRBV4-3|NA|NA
TGCGCCAGCAGCCAAGATGTCCGTACTGGGGCTTTCTTT
CASSQDVRTGAFF
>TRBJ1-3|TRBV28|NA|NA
TGTGCCAGCAGTCTCAGGGTAGGAGGCTCTGGAAACACCATATATTTT
CASSLRVGGSGNTIYF
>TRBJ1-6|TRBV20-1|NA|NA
TGCAGTGCTAGGGACAGTCTAGATAATTCACCCCTCCACTTT
CSARDSLDNSPLHF
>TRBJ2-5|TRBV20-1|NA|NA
TGCAGTGCTAGTCGGGCGAGGAGTGAGCAGTACTTC
CSASRARSEQYF
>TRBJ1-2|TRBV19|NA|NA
TGTGCCAGTAGTGTACAGGTTAACTATGGCTACACCTTC
CASSVQVNYGYTF
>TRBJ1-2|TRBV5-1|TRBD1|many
TGCGCCAGCAGCGAACGACAGGGGGATAACTATGGCTACACCTTC
CASSERQGDNYGYTF
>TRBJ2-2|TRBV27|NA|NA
TGTGCCAGCACCATAACCACTAGTCCGGTCGGGGAGCTGTTTTTT
CASTITTSPVGELFF
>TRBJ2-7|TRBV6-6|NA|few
TGTGCCAGCAGTTACAGCTCACCGGGGGAATCCTACGAGCAGTACTTC
CASSYSSPGESYEQYF
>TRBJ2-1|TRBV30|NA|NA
TGTGCCTGGAGCACTGTGGCTGAGGGGCAGTTCTTC
CAWSTVAEGQFF
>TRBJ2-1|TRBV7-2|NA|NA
TGTGCCAGCAGCTTAGTTGCGGGACTCAGCTCCTACAATGAGCAGTTCTTC
CASSLVAGLSSYNEQFF
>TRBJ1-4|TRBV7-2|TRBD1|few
TGTGCCAGCAGCTTAGCCGGGACAGAAAATGAAAAACTGTTTTTT
CASSLAGTENEKLFF
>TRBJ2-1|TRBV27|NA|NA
TGTGCCAGCAGTTTAACGCCCGGACGGGGCTCCTACAATGAGCAGTTCTTC
CASSLTPGRGSYNEQFF
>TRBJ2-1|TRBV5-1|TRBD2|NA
TGCGCCAGCAGGTTGACTAGCGGTACCTACAATGAGCAGTTCTTC
CASRLTSGTYNEQFF
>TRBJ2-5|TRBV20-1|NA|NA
TGCAGCGGAATCGGACCCACCGGAGGAGAGACCCAGTACTTC
CSGIGPTGGETQYF
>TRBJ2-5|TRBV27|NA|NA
TGTGCCAGCAGTTTCCAGGGGCTAGAGACCCAGTACTTC
CASSFQGLETQYF
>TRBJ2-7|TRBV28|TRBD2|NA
TGTGCCAGCACCCCGATGGCGGGAGTCTACGAGCAGTACTTC
CASTPMAGVYEQYF
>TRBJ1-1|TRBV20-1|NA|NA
TGCAGTGCTAGAGTGCAGGGCACTGAAGCTTTCTTT
CSARVQGTEAFF
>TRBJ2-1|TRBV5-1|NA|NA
TGCGCCAGCAGCTTGCAACTTTACAATGAGCAGTTCTTC
CASSLQLYNEQFF
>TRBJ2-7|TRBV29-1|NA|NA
TGCAGCGTTCGGCAAAGAGCGGACGAGCAGTACTTC
CSVRQRADEQYF
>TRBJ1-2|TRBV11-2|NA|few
TGTGCCAGCAGCTTAAGAGGGTCTAATAGTGGCTACACCTTC
CASSLRGSNSGYTF
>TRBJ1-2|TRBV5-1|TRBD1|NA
TGCGCCGGCAGCGGGGGACAGGCAGCTAACTATGGCTACACCTTC
CAGSGGQAANYGYTF
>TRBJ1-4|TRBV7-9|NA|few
TGTGCCAGCAGCCCTACCCCTCCGGGTAATGAAAAACTGTTTTTT
CASSPTPPGNEKLFF
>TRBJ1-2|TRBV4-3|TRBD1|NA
TGCGCCAGCAGCCAAGATGTTGGGACAGGGAACTATGGCTACACCTTC
CASSQDVGTGNYGYTF
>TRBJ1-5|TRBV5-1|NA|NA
TGCGCCAGCAGCTGGGGACTGGGGAGCAATCAGCCCCAGCATTTT
CASSWGLGSNQPQHF
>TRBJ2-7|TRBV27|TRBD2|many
TGTGCCAGCAGTTTTGCCAGCGGGAGCTCCTACGAGCAGTACTTC
CASSFASGSSYEQYF
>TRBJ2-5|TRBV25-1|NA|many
TGTGCCAGCAGTGTGGGAGGAAGAGGGAGTGGAGAGACCCAGTACTTC
CASSVGGRGSGETQYF
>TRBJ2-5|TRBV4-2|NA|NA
TGTGCCAGCAGCCAAGATGCGGTAACGGGGACCCAGTACTTC
CASSQDAVTGTQYF
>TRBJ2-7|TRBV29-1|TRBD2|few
TGCAGCGTTGCGGTGGCCGGGGGAGGGCTGGGCGAGCAGTACTTC
CSVAVAGGGLGEQYF
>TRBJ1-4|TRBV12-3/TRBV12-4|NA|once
TGTGCCAGCAGTTTAGCGAGGGGGTCCGGTGAAAAACTGTTTTTT
CASSLARGSGEKLFF
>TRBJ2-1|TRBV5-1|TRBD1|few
TGCGCCAGCGCCCCTTTTTCGGGGACAGCGAGGGTCCTACTCTACAATGAGCAGTTCTTC
CASAPFSGTARVLLYNEQFF
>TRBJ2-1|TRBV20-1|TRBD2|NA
TGCAGTGCTAGAAAGGAGGCCAGCGGGGGTAATGAGCAGTTCTTC
CSARKEASGGNEQFF
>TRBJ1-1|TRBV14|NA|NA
TGTGCCAGCAGCCAAGTGGGGACAACATTGAACACTGAAGCTTTCTTT
CASSQVGTTLNTEAFF
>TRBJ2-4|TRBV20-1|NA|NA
TGCAGTGCAGAAGACCCGGACGGAGCCAAAAACATTCAGTACTTC
CSAEDPDGAKNIQYF
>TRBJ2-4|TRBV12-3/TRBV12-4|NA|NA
TGTGCCAGCAGTTTATGGGGATTAGCCAAAAACATTCAGTACTTC
CASSLWGLAKNIQYF
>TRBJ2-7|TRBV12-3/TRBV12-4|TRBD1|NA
TGTGCCAGCAGCCGGGGACAGGAAACCTACGAGCAGTACTTC
CASSRGQETYEQYF
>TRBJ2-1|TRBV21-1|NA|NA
TGTGCCAGCAGCCTCGCTCAAAGCCCGCCGACTAGCGGGGGATACAATGAGCAGTTCTTC
CASSLAQSPPTSGGYNEQFF
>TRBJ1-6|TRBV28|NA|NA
TGTGCCTGCAAGGGACCTTATAATTCACCCCTCCACTTT
CACKGPYNSPLHF
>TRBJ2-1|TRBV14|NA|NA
TGTGCCAGCAGCCAAAGGGGTGTTTCCTACAATGAGCAGTTCTTC
CASSQRGVSYNEQFF
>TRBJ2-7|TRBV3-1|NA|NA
TGTGCCAGCAGCCCCTCGACTAGATCCTACGAGCAGTACTTC
CASSPSTRSYEQYF
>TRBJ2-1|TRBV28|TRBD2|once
TGTGCCAGCAGTGCTCAACTAGCGGGCGCCTACAATGAGCAGTTCTTC
CASSAQLAGAYNEQFF
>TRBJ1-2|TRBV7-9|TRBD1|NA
TGTGCCAGCAGCTCCTTACAGGGGGAGAAATGCACCTTC
CASSSLQGEKCTF
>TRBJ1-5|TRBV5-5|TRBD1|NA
TGTGCCAGCAGCTTAGGGACAGTGGAACAGCCCCAGCATTTT
CASSLGTVEQPQHF
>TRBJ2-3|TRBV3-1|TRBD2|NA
TGTGCCAGCAGCCAAACCGGGACTAGCCGCACAGATACGCAGTATTTT
CASSQTGTSRTDTQYF
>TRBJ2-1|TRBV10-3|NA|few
TGTGCCATCTCAGCGGGCGGCCAGGGGGGGCAGTTCTTC
CAISAGGQGGQFF
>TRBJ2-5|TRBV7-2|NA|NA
TGTGCCAGCAGCCCCAACAGGGTCGGGGGAGAGCAGTACTTC
CASSPNRVGGEQYF
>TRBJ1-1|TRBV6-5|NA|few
TGTGCCACCTGTAGTACTTTAAGCGATGGCACTGAAGCTTTCTTT
CATCSTLSDGTEAFF
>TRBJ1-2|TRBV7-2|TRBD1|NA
TGTGCCAGCAGCTCATCCGGGACAGGGAAGATCTATGGCTACACCTTC
CASSSSGTGKIYGYTF
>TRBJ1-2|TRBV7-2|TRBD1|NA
TGTGCCAGCAGCCCCCCTCGGACAGGAGGGGATGGCTACACCTTC
CASSPPRTGGDGYTF
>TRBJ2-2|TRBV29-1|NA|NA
TGCAGCGTTTCAGGGTTCGCCGGGGAGCTGTTTTTT
CSVSGFAGELFF
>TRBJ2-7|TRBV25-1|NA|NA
TGTGCCAGCAGTGACCCCCGGACAGCCAATTACGAGCAGTACTTC
CASSDPRTANYEQYF
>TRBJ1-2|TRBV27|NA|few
TGTGCCAGCAGACCCGACAGGAACTATGGCTACACCTTC
CASRPDRNYGYTF
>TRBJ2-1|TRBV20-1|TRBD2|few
TGCAGTGGGCGGGGGGTCTCCTACAATGAGCAGTTCTTC
CSGRGVSYNEQFF